This entry lists 10 T cell receptor beta chains sequenced from one sample in a study of T cell repertoires in cytomegalovirus infection. TCRdb redid the calling of the reads with MiXCR, one entry per CDR3 protein. This repertoire shows fewer than 200,000 distinct CDR3 sequences, 15% to 20% found once; its top ten account for around 2.7%. Sample: PBMCs. These TCRs come from a human donor in good health (CMV status not recorded). Some clones in this sample may be carry-over from other donors' samples.

The J gene is TRBJ1-2, the V gene TRBV6-5, with D perhaps matching TRBD1 (5 bases). There are 13 residues in the CDR3. Germline CDR1 and CDR2: MNHEY and SVGAGI. Trimming removed 7 bases at V and 6 bases at J, with 15 bases between. CDR3 sequence: CASMQPRGDGYTF. CDR3 nucleotide sequence: TGTGCCAGCATGCAGCCACGGGGGGATGGCTACACCTTC.

This clonotype was seen at least ten times. The J gene is TRBJ1-1, the V gene TRBV7-2; TRBD1 matches at 8 bases. The CDR3 totals 15 residues. Germline assignment: CDR1 SGHTA and CDR2 FQGNSA. J lost 5 bases, V lost 3 bases, and 8 bases had no gene match. The CDR3 DNA is TGTGCCAGCAGCTTGACGACAGGGGTGGGAACTGAAGCTTTCTTT. Its translation: CASSLTTGVGTEAFF.

V is TRBV12-3 or TRBV12-4 and J is TRBJ2-7, with unresolved D. CDR3 length equals 11 residues. The V and J ends lost 5 bases and 4 bases respectively, with 6 bases between them. The CDR3 DNA reads as TGTGCCAGCAGTATGTTTTACGAGCAGTACTTC. It yields the protein CASSMFYEQYF.

This clonotype was detected a few times. The rearrangement uses TRBV12-3 or TRBV12-4 and TRBJ2-7; 9 bases agree with TRBD1. CDR3 length equals 14 residues. V shed 6 bases, J shed 1 base, and the junction held 4 bases outside the gene matches. CDR3 in DNA: TGTGCCAGCAGAGGGACAGGGAGATCCTACGAGCAGTACTTC. Protein product: CASRGTGRSYEQYF.

This clonotype has only a few counts. The chain joins TRBV7-3 to TRBJ1-1; 8 positions agree with TRBD1. The junction had 8 bases not matched to a gene; V was cut back by 4 bases and J by 4 bases. The CDR3 runs to 15 residues. Germline CDR1 is SGHTA and CDR2 is FQGTGA. CDR3 sequence reads: CASSSGQGLPTEAFF. In nucleotides, the CDR3 is TGTGCCAGCAGCTCCGGACAGGGACTTCCCACTGAAGCTTTCTTT.

In this sample, this clonotype turned up many times. The rearrangement joins TRBV7-2 to TRBJ2-7, with 10 bases fitting TRBD1. V dropped 3 bases and J dropped 6; count of bases not matched to a gene: 8. The CDR3 consists of 15 residues. CDR1 is SGHTA and CDR2 is FQGNSA in the germline V gene. The CDR3 loop reads CASSLRQGAIPEQYF. The CDR3 DNA follows: TGTGCCAGCAGCTTGCGACAGGGGGCAATTCCCGAGCAGTACTTC.

This clonotype was detected a few times. V gene TRBV27 combines with J gene TRBJ2-2; 7 bases fit TRBD2. The CDR3 has 15 residues. V lost 3 bases, J lost 7 bases, and 8 bases stayed unmatched. Germline CDR1 is MNHEY and CDR2 is SMNVEV (reference sequence). In DNA, the CDR3 is TGTGCCAGCAGTTTCCGGACCGGGGGGAACGGGGAGCTGTTTTTT. Amino acid sequence: CASSFRTGGNGELFF.

This clonotype was recorded only once. A much larger clone differs from this one at a single base, so this may be a read error. CDR3: CARSLVEGGEQYF. The CDR3 DNA is TGTGCCAGAAGTTTGGTTGAGGGCGGCGAGCAGTACTTC. This chain joins TRBV28 and TRBJ2-7, with TRBD2 as a possible D gene (5 bases). This CDR3 has 13 residues. Germline loops: CDR1 MDHEN, CDR2 SYDVKM.

This clonotype was recorded once. The chain joins TRBV7-4 to TRBJ2-6, with a possible D match to TRBD1 (7 bases). Germline CDR1 is SGHVT and CDR2 is SQSDAQ. CDR3 length equals 16 residues. V gave up 1 base and J gave up 4 bases, with 11 bases separating them. DNA for the CDR3: TGTGCCAGCAGCTTAGAGGGGGCGGGAGGGGCCAACGTCCTGACTTTC. Residues: CASSLEGAGGANVLTF.

Here the CDR3 reads CASSRTESSYNEQFF. In DNA, the CDR3 is TGTGCCAGCAGCCGGACAGAGAGCTCCTACAATGAGCAGTTCTTC. V and J are TRBV5-6 and TRBJ2-1; TRBD1 is a possible D gene (6 bases). V was clipped by 4 bases and J by 0 bases, with 11 bases between them. CDR1 and CDR2 (germline): SGHDT, YYEEEE. The CDR3 runs to 15 residues.